The TCR beta chain described here comes from a study of cytomegalovirus exposure and HLA in healthy donors. The primer mix had 60 Vbeta and 13 Jbeta primers. Sequencing used immunoSEQ multiplex PCR; TCRdb keeps in-frame clones, though not all of them. The sample comprises about 78,000 clones, less than 75% of which are singletons, and around 5% rests with the top ten. This clone was detected a few times. V lost 8 bases and J 5 bases, leaving 21 bases between the germline ends. Germline CDR1 is MNHNS and CDR2 is SASEGT. The CDR3 is 15 amino acids. This receptor was identified in a man younger than 45 in good health and CMV-seropositive. Input material: PBMCs. The chain couples TRBV6-1 to TRBJ1-2, with D possibly being TRBD1 (6 bases). CDR3 sequence (DNA): TGTGCCAGCTCCTCCGGGGCAGGGGCGCAGTATGGCTACACCTTC. This gives the protein CASSSGAGAQYGYTF.